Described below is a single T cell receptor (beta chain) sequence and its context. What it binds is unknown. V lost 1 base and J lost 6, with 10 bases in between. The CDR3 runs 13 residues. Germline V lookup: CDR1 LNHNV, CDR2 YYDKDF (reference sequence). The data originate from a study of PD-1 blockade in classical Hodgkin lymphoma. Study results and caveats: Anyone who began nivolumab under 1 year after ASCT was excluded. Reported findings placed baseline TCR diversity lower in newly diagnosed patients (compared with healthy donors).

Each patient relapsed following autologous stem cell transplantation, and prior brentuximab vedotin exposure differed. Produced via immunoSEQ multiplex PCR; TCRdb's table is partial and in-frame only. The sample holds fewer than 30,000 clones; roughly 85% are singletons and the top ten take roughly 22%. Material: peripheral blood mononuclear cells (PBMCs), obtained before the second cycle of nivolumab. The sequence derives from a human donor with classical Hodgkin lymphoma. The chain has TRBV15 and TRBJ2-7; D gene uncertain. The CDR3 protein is CATSRVLLGEQYV. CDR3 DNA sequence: TGTGCCACCAGCAGAGTTCTCCTCGGCGAGCAGTACGTC.